The subject of this entry is one T cell receptor (beta chain). The sample belongs to a study of blood T cell repertoires in COVID-19. Across the study: The United States, Italy and Spain provided the acute and convalescent COVID-19 samples. PBMCs, B-cell-depleted T cells, or T cells were the source of the cDNA or gDNA that made up the material.

Trimming stripped 3 bases from V and 5 bases from J, with 13 bases between. Per the germline V gene, CDR1 is MNHNY and CDR2 is SVGAGI (reference sequence). There are 14 residues in the CDR3. In the authors' workflow: Researchers report that nucleated cell counts were estimated from reference gene primer amplification. Libraries were prepared by immunoSEQ multiplex PCR; TCRdb keeps only in-frame clonotypes and omits some of them. V, J and clone size reflect that table, while D and trimming were determined from the DNA. This sample has some 150,000 clones; over 75% occur once, and the top ten carry roughly 1.1%.

Sequencing was carried out using peripheral blood. This sequence joins TRBV6-6 and TRBJ1-2; D gene ambiguous. The TCR comes from a man aged 55 to 69 who had recovered from COVID-19. CDR3: CASSYLPVEYGYTF. CDR3 nucleotide sequence: TGTGCCAGCAGTTATCTCCCGGTGGAGTATGGCTACACCTTC.